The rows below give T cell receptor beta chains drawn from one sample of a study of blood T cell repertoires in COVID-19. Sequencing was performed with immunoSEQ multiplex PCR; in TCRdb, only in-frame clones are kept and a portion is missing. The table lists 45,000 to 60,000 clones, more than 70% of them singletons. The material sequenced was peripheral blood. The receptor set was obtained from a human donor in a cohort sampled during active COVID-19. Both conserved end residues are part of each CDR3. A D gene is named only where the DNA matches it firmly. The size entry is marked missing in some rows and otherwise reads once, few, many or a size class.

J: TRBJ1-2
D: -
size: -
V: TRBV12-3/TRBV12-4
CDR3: CASSLTGRYGYTF
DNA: TGTGCCAGCAGTTTAACGGGTCGCTATGGCTACACCTTC

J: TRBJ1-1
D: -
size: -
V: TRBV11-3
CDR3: CASSLDLTGNTEAFF
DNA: TGTGCCAGCAGCTTAGACTTAACAGGGAACACTGAAGCTTTCTTT

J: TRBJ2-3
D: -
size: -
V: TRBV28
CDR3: CASSSGLRTQYF
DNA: TGTGCCAGCAGCTCGGGACTTCGTACGCAGTATTTT

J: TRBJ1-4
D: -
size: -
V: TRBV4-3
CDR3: CASSQDPTGEGDEKLFF
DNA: TGCGCCAGCAGCCAAGACCCAACCGGGGAAGGTGATGAAAAACTGTTTTTT

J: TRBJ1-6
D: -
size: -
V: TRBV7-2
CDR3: CASSLVRQGGSPLHF
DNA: TGTGCCAGCAGCTTAGTTCGGCAGGGAGGTTCACCCCTCCACTTT

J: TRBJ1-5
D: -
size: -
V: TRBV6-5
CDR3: CASSYVKNQPQHF
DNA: TGTGCCAGCAGTTACGTCAAAAATCAGCCCCAGCATTTT

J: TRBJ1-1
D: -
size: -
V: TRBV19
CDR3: CASSIQGDGTEAFF
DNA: TGTGCCAGTAGTATACAGGGCGATGGGACTGAAGCTTTCTTT

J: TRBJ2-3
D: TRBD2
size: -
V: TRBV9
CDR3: CASSGLWRGSTDTQYF
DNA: TGTGCCAGCAGCGGACTTTGGCGGGGGAGCACAGATACGCAGTATTTT

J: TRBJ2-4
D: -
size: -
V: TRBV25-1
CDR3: CASSLTGAKNIQYF
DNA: TGTGCCAGCAGTTTAACAGGGGCCAAAAACATTCAGTACTTC

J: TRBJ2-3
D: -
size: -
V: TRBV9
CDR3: CASSAWAGPSTDTQYF
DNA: TGTGCCAGCAGCGCTTGGGCTGGTCCAAGCACAGATACGCAGTATTTT

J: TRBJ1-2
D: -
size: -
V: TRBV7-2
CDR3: CASSVQGPNIQKEYGYTF
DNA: TGTGCCAGCAGCGTACAGGGTCCAAACATCCAAAAAGAATATGGCTACACCTTC

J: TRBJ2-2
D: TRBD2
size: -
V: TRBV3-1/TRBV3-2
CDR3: CASSPLAGGLWNTGELFF
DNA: TGTGCCAGCAGCCCCCTAGCGGGGGGGCTCTGGAACACCGGGGAGCTGTTTTTT

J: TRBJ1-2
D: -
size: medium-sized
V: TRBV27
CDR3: CASSTTPPRANYGYTF
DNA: TGTGCCAGCAGTACCACCCCCCCGAGGGCTAACTATGGCTACACCTTC

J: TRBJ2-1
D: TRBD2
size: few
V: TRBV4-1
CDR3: CASSQGAVAGGNNEQFF
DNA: TGCGCCAGCAGCCAAGGTGCGGTAGCGGGAGGGAACAATGAGCAGTTCTTC

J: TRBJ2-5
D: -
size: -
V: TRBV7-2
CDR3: CASRPQGRQETQYF
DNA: TGTGCCAGCAGGCCACAGGGGAGGCAGGAGACCCAGTACTTC

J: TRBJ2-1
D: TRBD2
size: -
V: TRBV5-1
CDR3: CASSLEPNLAGAGEQFF
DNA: TGCGCCAGCAGCTTGGAGCCCAATCTAGCGGGAGCGGGGGAGCAGTTCTTC

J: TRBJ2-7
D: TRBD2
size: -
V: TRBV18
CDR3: CASSYRTSGSLYEQYF
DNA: TGTGCCAGCTCATATCGTACTAGCGGGAGTCTCTACGAGCAGTACTTC

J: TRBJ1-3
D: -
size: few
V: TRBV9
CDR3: CASSVGESFSGNTIYF
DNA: TGTGCCAGCAGCGTGGGCGAATCCTTCTCTGGAAACACCATATATTTT

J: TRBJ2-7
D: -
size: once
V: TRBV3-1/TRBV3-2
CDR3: CASSQSGEGAYEQYF
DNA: TGTGCCAGCAGCCAGAGCGGTGAGGGGGCCTACGAGCAGTACTTC

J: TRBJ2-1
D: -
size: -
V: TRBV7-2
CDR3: CASSLAANSNEQFF
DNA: TGTGCCAGCAGCCTGGCGGCTAACTCCAATGAGCAGTTCTTC

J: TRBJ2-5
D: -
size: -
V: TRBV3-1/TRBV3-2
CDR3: CASSPNQETQYF
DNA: TGTGCCAGCAGCCCAAACCAAGAGACCCAGTACTTC

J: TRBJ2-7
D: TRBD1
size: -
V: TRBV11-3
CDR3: CASSYPGQPYEQYF
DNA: TGTGCCAGCAGCTATCCGGGACAGCCCTACGAGCAGTACTTC

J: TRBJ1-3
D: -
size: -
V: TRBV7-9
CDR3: CASSPRTAGNTIYF
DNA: TGTGCCAGCAGCCCCCGGACAGCTGGAAACACCATATATTTT

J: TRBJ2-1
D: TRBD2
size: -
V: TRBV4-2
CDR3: CASSQDQTSGGHYNEQFF
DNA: TGTGCCAGCAGCCAAGACCAGACTAGCGGGGGCCACTACAATGAGCAGTTCTTC

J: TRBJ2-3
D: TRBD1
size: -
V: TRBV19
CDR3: CASSIRTGDADTQYF
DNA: TGTGCCAGTAGTATCAGGACAGGGGACGCAGATACGCAGTATTTT

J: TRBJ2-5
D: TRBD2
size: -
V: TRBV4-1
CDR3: CASSQDFQRERETQYF
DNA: TGCGCCAGCAGCCAAGATTTCCAGCGGGAAAGGGAGACCCAGTACTTC

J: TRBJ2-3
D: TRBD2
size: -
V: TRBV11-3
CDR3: CASSRTSGIGDTQYF
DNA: TGTGCCAGCAGCAGGACTAGCGGGATTGGGGATACGCAGTATTTT

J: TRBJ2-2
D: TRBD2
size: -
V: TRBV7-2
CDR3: CASSFGGGAQRTGELFF
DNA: TGTGCCAGCAGCTTTGGCGGGGGGGCTCAGAGGACCGGGGAGCTGTTTTTT

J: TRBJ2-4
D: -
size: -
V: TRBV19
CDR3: CASSIRGPDNIQYF
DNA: TGTGCCAGTAGTATCAGGGGCCCCGATAACATTCAGTACTTC

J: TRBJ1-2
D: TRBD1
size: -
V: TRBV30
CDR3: CAWSGWGQGLSGYTF
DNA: TGTGCCTGGAGTGGTTGGGGACAGGGGTTGTCGGGCTACACCTTC

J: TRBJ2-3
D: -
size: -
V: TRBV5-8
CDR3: CASSTDREGTDTQYF
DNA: TGTGCCAGCAGCACTGACAGGGAGGGCACAGATACGCAGTATTTT

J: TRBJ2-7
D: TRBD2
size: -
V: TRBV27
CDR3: CASGLAGGGGLNEQYF
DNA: TGTGCCAGCGGACTAGCGGGAGGAGGGGGTCTAAACGAGCAGTACTTC

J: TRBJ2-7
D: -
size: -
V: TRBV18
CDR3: CASSPDSSYEQYF
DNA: TGTGCCAGCTCACCGGACAGCTCCTACGAGCAGTACTTC

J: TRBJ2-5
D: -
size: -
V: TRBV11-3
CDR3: CASSPGLQETQYF
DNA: TGTGCCAGCAGCCCGGGACTTCAAGAGACCCAGTACTTC

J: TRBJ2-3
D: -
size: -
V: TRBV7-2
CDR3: CASSLPQVGADTQYF
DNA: TGTGCCAGCAGCTTACCGCAAGTCGGGGCAGATACGCAGTATTTT

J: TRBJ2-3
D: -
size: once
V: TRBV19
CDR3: CASGWDIRGTDTQYF
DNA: TGTGCCAGCGGATGGGACATCCGGGGCACAGATACGCAGTATTTT

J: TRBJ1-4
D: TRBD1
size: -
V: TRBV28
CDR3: CASRQDRGRKKLFF
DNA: TGTGCCAGCAGACAGGACAGGGGGCGCAAAAAACTGTTTTTT

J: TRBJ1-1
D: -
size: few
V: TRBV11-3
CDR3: CASSFSGTEAFF
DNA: TGTGCCAGCAGCTTCAGTGGCACTGAAGCTTTCTTT

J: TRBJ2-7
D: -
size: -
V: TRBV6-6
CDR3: CASGADSYEQYF
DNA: TGTGCCAGCGGGGCAGACTCCTACGAGCAGTACTTC

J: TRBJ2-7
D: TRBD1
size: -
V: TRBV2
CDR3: CASSATWTGTYEQYF
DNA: TGTGCCAGCAGTGCAACTTGGACAGGGACCTACGAGCAGTACTTC